This T cell receptor beta chain derives from a study of blood T cell repertoires in COVID-19. Study-wide context: Samples representing acute and convalescent COVID-19 were sourced from the United States, Italy and Spain. PBMCs, B-cell-depleted T cells, or T cells were the source of the cDNA or gDNA that made up the material.

The CDR3 runs 17 residues. Germline CDR1 is SGHVS and CDR2 is FQNEAQ. V shed 5 bases and J 3 bases; nucleotides not matched to a gene: 7. The authors' processing: Estimation of nucleated cell counts relied on the amplification of reference gene primers. The table came from immunoSEQ multiplex PCR; TCRdb's copy has only in-frame clones and leaves some out. The D gene and trimming were derived from the DNA, and the V and J assignments and clone size from that table. The table lists about 200,000 clones, roughly 81% of them singletons. This rearrangement joins TRBV7-8 to TRBJ2-1; 13 bases match TRBD2. Sequencing was performed on peripheral blood. This TCR was recovered from a woman of 80 years or more with acute or convalescent COVID-19. CDR3 residues: CASSHQGLAGNYNEQFF. CDR3 DNA sequence: TGTGCCAGCAGCCACCAGGGACTAGCGGGAAACTACAATGAGCAGTTCTTC.